Listed below are T cell receptor beta chains from one sample, sequenced in a study of blood T cells in healthy people across ages. TCRdb redid the calling of the 5' RACE reads with MiXCR, one entry per CDR3 protein. The sample consists of 650,000 to 800,000 distinct CDR3 sequences, around 52% of them appearing once. The specimen sequenced was blood. The receptors shown here come from an elderly woman in good health. Both conserved end residues are trimmed from each CDR3.

j_gene,v_gene,CDR3aa
TRBJ2-3,TRBV18,ASRVANTDTQY
TRBJ2-1,TRBV4-2,ASSQEPSLAGVGNEQF
TRBJ2-7,TRBV14,ASSPLTSGAVYEQY
TRBJ2-3,TRBV6-5,ASSYSSGTGGADTQY
TRBJ2-5,TRBV20-1,SARAEGETQY
TRBJ2-5,TRBV5-4,ASSLGDVQETQY
TRBJ2-5,TRBV29-1,SVAGGSTQETQY
TRBJ2-1,TRBV18,ASPPEDSDNEQF
TRBJ2-1,TRBV7-9,ASSLGVQF
TRBJ2-1,TRBV11-1,ASSRQGWYEQF
TRBJ2-6,TRBV28,ASSFRTDRTSGANVLT
TRBJ2-1,TRBV29-1,SVDPLAGVNEQF
TRBJ2-2,TRBV12-3/TRBV12-4,ASSLDPFRKLF
TRBJ2-7,TRBV20-1,SAPGAVSDEQY
TRBJ2-2,TRBV2,ASITQGYTGELF
TRBJ2-1,TRBV4-1,ASSQIGTSGAQF
.,TRBV7-2,ASSAPGLAGGRGETQY
TRBJ2-1,TRBV28,ASLLAGGNYNEQF
TRBJ2-5,TRBV27,ASSLDPSGEGTQY
TRBJ1-2,TRBV10-2,ASSDPGSNYGYT
TRBJ2-1,TRBV9,ASSVNSGRAVGAGSEQF
.,TRBV12-3/TRBV12-4,ASSLRFGFDEQY
TRBJ2-1,TRBV9,ASSVGGGEQF
TRBJ2-7,TRBV28,ATRKNRGYEQY
TRBJ2-5,TRBV4-1,ASSQGLTGGREETQY
.,TRBV12-3/TRBV12-4,ASTRTGQGLYEQY
TRBJ2-1,TRBV20-1,SAKVDNEQF
TRBJ2-1,TRBV20-1,SANSPGGVDNEQF
TRBJ2-7,TRBV7-2,ASRRRERSYEQY
TRBJ2-1,TRBV3-1,ASSQDRFNEQF
TRBJ2-7,TRBV20-1,SAAVLAGTYEQY
TRBJ2-3,TRBV5-1,ASSPGISVADTQY